The 12 T cell receptor beta chains presented below share a single source sample, sequenced in a study of cytomegalovirus exposure and HLA in healthy donors. PCR used 60 Vbeta primers and 13 Jbeta primers. Assay: immunoSEQ multiplex PCR; the TCRdb copy retains only in-frame clones and omits some. The sample holds under 200,000 clones, about 70% seen once. The sample consisted of PBMCs. Receptor source: a woman aged 18-29 years in good health and CMV-seropositive.

There are a few counts of this clone. V gene TRBV5-6 combines with J gene TRBJ1-1; maybe TRBD1 (6 bases). Germline CDR1 SGHDT, CDR2 YYEEEE. CDR3 size: 16 residues. V was trimmed by 2 bases and J by 1 base, leaving 15 bases between them. CDR3 in amino acids: CASSLSFGQRNTEAFF. The CDR3 DNA follows: TGTGCCAGCAGCTTATCCTTCGGACAGAGGAACACTGAAGCTTTCTTT.

This rearrangement joins TRBV10-3 to TRBJ2-1; TRBD2 matches 9 bases. The CDR3 is made up of 18 amino acids. Germline CDR1 reads ENHRY; CDR2 reads SYGVKD. Germline trimming cut 4 bases from V and 4 bases from J; bases unmatched to any gene: 14. The CDR3 DNA sequence: TGTGCCATCAGTGCCTTGCCTCAGGGTAGCGGGGGTTACAATGAGCAGTTCTTC. Residues: CAISALPQGSGGYNEQFF.

The rearrangement links TRBV9 to TRBJ1-2, with D possibly being TRBD1 (6 bases). This CDR3 region has 17 residues. Germline assignment: CDR1 SGDLS and CDR2 YYNGEE. The ends were cut back, 0 bases at V and 2 bases at J, with 17 bases in the middle. The CDR3 coding sequence is TGTGCCAGCAGCGTAGTCGGGGCAGGTCAGGGGAACTATGGCTACACCTTC. As protein: CASSVVGAGQGNYGYTF.

This chain links TRBV6-5 with TRBJ1-4; D ambiguous. Germline CDR1 reads MNHEY; CDR2 reads SVGAGI. The CDR3 consists of 14 residues. V was trimmed by 4 bases and J by 2 bases, leaving 8 bases between them. The CDR3 loop reads CASSWGGTNEKLFF. The CDR3 bases are TGTGCCAGCAGTTGGGGAGGGACTAATGAAAAACTGTTTTTT.

The chain joins TRBV18 to TRBJ2-7; D is perhaps TRBD2 (5 bases). The CDR3 is 17 amino acids. The germline CDR1 and CDR2 sequences are KGHSH and LQKENI. V gave up 3 bases and J gave up 3 bases, with 21 bases separating them. CDR3 amino acids: CASSPLVGSGVFYEQYF. The CDR3 coding sequence is TGTGCCAGCTCACCGCTCGTTGGGAGCGGTGTTTTCTACGAGCAGTACTTC. The full variable domain, with the rest looked up from reference TRBV18 and TRBJ2-7, is NAGVMQNPRHLVRRRGQEARLRCSPMKGHSHVYWYRQLPEEGLKFMVYLQKENIIDESGMPKERFSAEFPKEGPSILRIQQVVRGDSAAYFCASSPLVGSGVFYEQYFGPGTRLTVT.

The chain combines TRBV5-1 with TRBJ1-2; D might be TRBD1 (6 bases). The CDR3 extends over 15 amino acids. V was shortened by 5 bases and J by 0 bases, with 14 bases between the two germline ends. CDR1 and CDR2 (germline): SGHRS, YFSETQ. This CDR3 is CASSLAGETNYGYTF. In DNA form, the CDR3 reads TGCGCCAGCAGTCTGGCAGGGGAAACTAACTATGGCTACACCTTC.

This clone was picked up a small number of times. V and J are TRBV13 and TRBJ2-5; 8 nucleotides align to TRBD2. The DNA matches TRBJ2-7 better at its end, which makes the J call doubtful. Germline V gene data show CDR1 as PRHDT and CDR2 as FYEKMQ (reference sequence). CDR3 length: 14 residues. DNA of the CDR3: TGTGCCAGCAGCAGAGGACTAGCCCTCTACGAGCAGTACTTC. Its protein product is CASSRGLALYEQYF.

The chain combines TRBV7-6 with TRBJ2-7; 10 bases agree with TRBD1. In germline, CDR1 is SGHVS, CDR2 FNYEAQ. V shed 4 bases, J shed 5 bases, and the junction held 8 bases outside the gene matches. The CDR3 runs to 15 residues. The CDR3: CASSSAGTGANEQYF. The CDR3 DNA is TGTGCCAGCAGCTCCGCCGGGACAGGGGCTAACGAGCAGTACTTC.

The table lists this clone with a count of one. The CDR3 reads CASSLVTVGEKLFF. For the CDR3, the DNA is TGTGCCAGCAGTTTAGTTACAGTAGGTGAAAAACTGTTTTTT. The chain has TRBV28 and TRBJ1-4, with D uncertain. The V gene's germline CDR1 is MDHEN and CDR2 SYDVKM. Deletions cut 2 bases from V and 7 bases from J, with 11 bases between. This CDR3 has 14 residues.

The genes are TRBV19 and TRBJ1-5; 10 nucleotides line up with TRBD1. This CDR3 has 15 residues. V dropped 6 bases and J dropped 4; count of bases not matched to a gene: 6. From germline, CDR1 is LNHDA and CDR2 SQIVND (reference sequence). DNA for the CDR3: TGTGCCAGTAGGGGGGACAGGGGCAAGAATCAGCCCCAGCATTTT. As protein: CASRGDRGKNQPQHF.

The chain joins TRBV19 to TRBJ1-1, with D unclear. Germline V gene lookup returns CDR1 LNHDA and CDR2 SQIVND (reference sequence). V lost 2 bases, J lost 1 base, and 5 bases lay in between. The CDR3 spans 13 residues. The CDR3 DNA reads as TGTGCCAGTAGTATACGGTGGAACACTGAAGCTTTCTTT. This translates into CASSIRWNTEAFF.

The CDR3: CASSLYGAYEQYF. The CDR3 DNA reads as TGTGCCAGCAGCTTATACGGGGCCTACGAGCAGTACTTC. V is TRBV7-8 and J is TRBJ2-7; a weak D match, TRBD2 (5 bases). The V end lost 2 bases, the J end lost 2 bases, and 7 bases lay between the germline ends. This CDR3 has 13 residues. The germline V gene encodes CDR1 SGHVS and CDR2 FQNEAQ.